This is a list of T cell receptor beta chains from one sample in a study of cytomegalovirus exposure and HLA in healthy donors. Libraries were prepared by immunoSEQ multiplex PCR; TCRdb keeps only in-frame clonotypes and omits some of them. The sample consists of approximately 140,000 clones, about four fifths of them appearing once. The sequencing input was PBMCs. These receptors were collected from a man in his forties or fifties in good health and CMV-seropositive. The CDR3 runs from the conserved cysteine through the conserved F or W. A D gene is named only where the DNA matches it firmly. Where a row states a size, it is once, few, many or the class of an expanded clone; other rows omit it.

clone_size,d_call,v_call,j_call,cdr3_aa,cdr3_nt
once,NA,TRBV7-9,TRBJ2-1,CASSLVALANEQFF,TGTGCCAGCAGCCTCGTGGCTCTAGCCAATGAGCAGTTCTTC
NA,TRBD1,TRBV19,TRBJ2-5,CASGAQGAETQYF,TGTGCCAGCGGAGCCCAGGGGGCAGAGACCCAGTACTTC
few,TRBD1,TRBV6-5,TRBJ1-2,CASNLDRGYGYTF,TGTGCCAGCAACCTGGACAGGGGCTATGGCTACACCTTC
NA,NA,TRBV4-3,TRBJ2-7,CASSPSFFGGWYEQYF,TGCGCCAGCAGCCCCTCCTTTTTTGGGGGGTGGTACGAGCAGTACTTC
few,NA,TRBV4-1,TRBJ1-2,CASSQPDSVYGYTF,TGCGCCAGCAGCCAGCCGGACAGCGTCTATGGCTACACCTTC
NA,NA,TRBV27,TRBJ2-7,CASSLWEGGHEQYF,TGTGCCAGCAGTTTATGGGAGGGGGGCCACGAGCAGTACTTC
NA,NA,TRBV9,TRBJ2-7,CASSVVPGANEQYF,TGTGCCAGCAGCGTAGTTCCAGGTGCGAACGAGCAGTACTTC
NA,TRBD2,TRBV29-1,TRBJ2-1,CSVFLSGRIDNEQFF,TGCAGCGTTTTCCTCAGCGGGAGGATCGACAATGAGCAGTTCTTC
NA,NA,TRBV11-2,TRBJ1-1,CASKRGVGAEAFF,TGTGCCAGCAAAAGAGGAGTGGGGGCGGAAGCTTTCTTT
NA,NA,TRBV30,TRBJ2-5,CAFSRDNLQETQYF,TGTGCCTTCTCGAGGGACAACCTGCAAGAGACCCAGTACTTC
NA,TRBD2,TRBV27,TRBJ2-1,CASSLIAGAAEQFF,TGTGCCAGCAGTTTAATAGCGGGAGCGGCTGAGCAGTTCTTC
NA,TRBD1,TRBV4-1,TRBJ1-6,CASSRTGDNSPLHF,TGCGCCAGCAGTCGGACAGGAGATAATTCACCCCTCCACTTT
NA,NA,TRBV27,TRBJ1-5,CASSHRNQPQHF,TGTGCCAGCAGTCACAGAAATCAGCCCCAGCATTTT
NA,NA,TRBV4-1,TRBJ1-1,CASSLPTRGTEAFF,TGCGCCAGCAGCCTACCGACCAGGGGCACTGAAGCTTTCTTT
NA,TRBD2,TRBV7-9,TRBJ2-1,CSSSPPRASGSDNEQFF,TGTTCCAGCAGCCCCCCTAGGGCTAGCGGCTCGGACAATGAGCAGTTCTTC
NA,TRBD1,TRBV10-3,TRBJ1-1,CAISGGAGTGGKNTEAFF,TGTGCCATCAGTGGGGGCGCCGGGACAGGGGGGAAGAACACTGAAGCTTTCTTT
NA,NA,TRBV19,TRBJ1-5,CASSISGRESGAGYPQHF,TGTGCCAGTAGTATATCAGGCAGGGAATCAGGAGCTGGGTATCCCCAGCATTTT
NA,TRBD1,TRBV18,TRBJ2-1,CASSPNPGQGSSEQFF,TGTGCCAGCTCACCTAATCCGGGACAGGGAAGCAGTGAGCAGTTCTTC
few,NA,TRBV18,TRBJ2-2,CASSPRTANTGELFF,TGTGCCAGCTCACCACGGACAGCAAACACCGGGGAGCTGTTTTTT
NA,NA,TRBV18,TRBJ1-1,CASSPPEGFNTEAFF,TGTGCCAGCTCACCACCTGAGGGATTCAACACTGAAGCTTTCTTT
NA,TRBD2,TRBV10-3,TRBJ2-7,CAISSSGTSRGSYEQYF,TGTGCCATCAGCTCTAGCGGGACCAGCAGGGGCTCCTACGAGCAGTACTTC
few,TRBD2,TRBV10-3,TRBJ2-1,CASGGAGGTYNEQFF,TGTGCCTCCGGGGGTGCGGGGGGCACCTACAATGAGCAGTTCTTC
NA,NA,TRBV6-1,TRBJ2-7,CASSERAQGAFKAEQYF,TGTGCCAGCAGTGAACGAGCTCAGGGTGCGTTTAAAGCCGAGCAGTACTTC
NA,TRBD2,TRBV25-1,TRBJ2-1,CASSGRLADYNEQFF,TGTGCCAGCAGTGGACGACTAGCGGACTACAATGAGCAGTTCTTC
few,TRBD2,TRBV6-6,TRBJ2-3,CASSYKRGGRDTQYF,TGTGCCAGCAGTTACAAGCGGGGGGGCAGGGATACGCAGTATTTT
NA,NA,TRBV18,TRBJ1-6,CASSPGRGVSPLHF,TGTGCCAGCTCACCGGGGAGGGGTGTCTCACCCCTCCACTTT
NA,NA,TRBV6-1,TRBJ1-1,CASSESGGIREAFF,TGTGCCAGCAGTGAATCGGGGGGAATCCGGGAAGCTTTCTTT
NA,TRBD2,TRBV29-1,TRBJ2-1,CSVEGGGAGANEQFF,TGCAGCGTTGAAGGGGGGGGAGCGGGAGCAAATGAGCAGTTCTTC
NA,NA,TRBV9,TRBJ2-5,CASSTPGDWRGETQYF,TGTGCCAGCAGCACCCCGGGGGACTGGAGAGGCGAGACCCAGTACTTC
NA,TRBD1,TRBV5-1,TRBJ1-4,CASSPGDRETEKLFF,TGCGCCAGCAGCCCTGGGGACAGGGAGACGGAAAAACTGTTTTTT
NA,NA,TRBV30,TRBJ1-2,CAWRIPGGYGYTF,TGTGCCTGGAGGATCCCCGGAGGGTATGGCTACACCTTC
NA,TRBD1,TRBV9,TRBJ1-4,CASNPGQGRNNEKLFF,TGTGCCAGCAATCCGGGACAGGGGCGGAATAATGAAAAACTGTTTTTT
NA,NA,TRBV29-1,TRBJ2-3,CSVDAGVFETDTQYF,TGCAGCGTTGATGCAGGGGTTTTCGAGACAGATACGCAGTATTTT
NA,TRBD2,TRBV27,TRBJ2-1,CASSGVAGGNWNEQFF,TGTGCCAGCAGCGGGGTAGCGGGAGGCAACTGGAATGAGCAGTTCTTC
NA,NA,TRBV15,TRBJ2-5,CATSREGEQYF,TGTGCCACCAGCAGAGAGGGAGAGCAGTACTTC
NA,NA,TRBV5-1,TRBJ2-5,CASSRAGWETQYF,TGCGCCAGCAGTAGGGCGGGATGGGAGACCCAGTACTTC
few,NA,TRBV2,TRBJ2-7,CASCPQGFYEQYF,TGTGCCAGCTGTCCACAGGGATTCTACGAGCAGTACTTC
NA,NA,TRBV29-1,TRBJ2-7,CSVTQGYEQYF,TGCAGCGTTACCCAGGGTTACGAGCAGTACTTC
NA,NA,TRBV14,TRBJ1-2,CASSPQGRGAVAGYTF,TGTGCCAGCAGCCCACAAGGACGGGGGGCCGTCGCTGGCTACACCTTC
NA,NA,TRBV11-2,TRBJ2-1,CASSLPYRGSGTDNEQFF,TGTGCCAGCAGCTTACCGTACCGGGGGTCAGGGACTGACAATGAGCAGTTCTTC
NA,TRBD1,TRBV6-5,TRBJ1-3,CASRHDRDSGNTIYF,TGTGCCAGCAGGCATGACAGGGACTCTGGAAACACCATATATTTT
once,TRBD1,TRBV5-1,TRBJ2-5,CASQTGTVQETQYF,TGCGCCAGCCAAACCGGGACAGTCCAAGAGACCCAGTACTTC
NA,NA,TRBV9,TRBJ2-3,CASSVTGSPSTDTQYF,TGTGCCAGCAGCGTAACAGGGTCTCCTAGCACAGATACGCAGTATTTT
NA,NA,TRBV5-1,TRBJ2-1,CASSLVKGINEQFF,TGCGCCAGCAGCTTGGTAAAGGGGATCAATGAGCAGTTCTTC
few,NA,TRBV27,TRBJ1-2,CASSSNGERNGYTF,TGTGCCAGCAGTTCAAATGGGGAGAGAAATGGCTACACCTTC
NA,NA,TRBV7-9,TRBJ2-1,CASSLALSPEDEQFF,TGTGCCAGCAGCTTAGCCCTCTCTCCAGAGGATGAGCAGTTCTTC
NA,TRBD2,TRBV6-1,TRBJ2-7,CASSEQREVHEQYF,TGTGCCAGCAGTGAACAGCGGGAGGTCCACGAGCAGTACTTC
NA,NA,TRBV30,TRBJ2-4,CARRESGSKNIQYF,TGTGCCCGTCGAGAGTCCGGGTCCAAAAACATTCAGTACTTC
NA,TRBD1,TRBV10-3,TRBJ1-6,CAIRGQGANNSPLHF,TGTGCCATCAGGGGACAGGGGGCCAACAATTCACCCCTCCACTTT
NA,TRBD1,TRBV30,TRBJ1-1,CAWSVGGTGGFTEAFF,TGTGCCTGGAGTGTCGGGGGGACAGGGGGCTTCACTGAAGCTTTCTTT
NA,NA,TRBV29-1,TRBJ2-5,CSVAPDTYEQYF,TGCAGCGTTGCCCCGGACACCTATGAGCAGTACTTC
NA,TRBD2,TRBV6-5,TRBJ2-7,CASSSSGGILYEQYF,TGTGCCAGCAGTTCCAGCGGGGGGATATTATACGAGCAGTACTTC
NA,TRBD1,TRBV29-1,TRBJ2-7,CSVEIPGQGAGYF,TGCAGCGTTGAGATCCCGGGACAGGGGGCCGGGTACTTC
NA,NA,TRBV11-2,TRBJ2-7,CASSPRVMTYEQYF,TGTGCCAGCAGCCCTCGGGTGATGACCTACGAGCAGTACTTC
NA,NA,TRBV30,TRBJ2-5,CAWSTGETQYF,TGTGCCTGGAGTACCGGTGAGACCCAGTACTTC